The 21 T cell receptor beta chains given below trace back to one sample, sequenced in a study of STAT5B mutations in CD4+ large granular lymphocyte leukemia. This table comes from immunoSEQ multiplex PCR, and its TCRdb copy is limited to in-frame clones, with some not included. The sample includes 25,000 to 30,000 clones, roughly 79% of them seen just once. Material: CD4+ T cells from blood buffy coats. The source of these receptors is a human donor in good health.

The chain recombines TRBV5-1 with TRBJ2-3; D is perhaps TRBD1 or TRBD2 (5 bases each). V lost 3 bases and J 0 bases, leaving 14 bases between the germline ends. The CDR3 is 16 residues long. CDR1 and CDR2 from the germline V gene are SGHRS and YFSETQ. CDR3 nucleotide sequence: TGCGCCAGCAGCTCTGAGGGGCAGGTCAGCACAGATACGCAGTATTTT. It specifies CASSSEGQVSTDTQYF.

J is TRBJ2-2 and V is TRBV7-2; D uncertain. With 2 bases removed from V and 2 bases from J, the gap between germline ends came to 9 bases. The CDR3 is 15 amino acids. Germline V CDR1 and CDR2: SGHTA, FQGNSA. The CDR3 coding sequence is TGTGCCAGCAGCTTATTAGACATAAACACCGGGGAGCTGTTTTTT. Translated, it gives CASSLLDINTGELFF.

This clone was detected only a few times. V is TRBV7-9 and J is TRBJ1-1; D unclear. This CDR3 has 14 residues. V was shortened by 1 base and J by 1 base, with 7 bases between the two germline ends. Germline V gene sequence: CDR1 SEHNR, CDR2 FQNEAQ (reference sequence). CDR3 DNA sequence: TGTGCCAGCAGCTTAGTACCGGGGAACACTGAAGCTTTCTTT. It is translated as CASSLVPGNTEAFF.

The V call is TRBV11-2, the J call TRBJ2-5; D is uncertain. V lost 3 bases to trimming and J lost 11 bases, with 16 bases between them. Germline V gene sequence: CDR1 SGHAT, CDR2 FQNNGV. The CDR3 loop spans 13 amino acids. CDR3 DNA: TGTGCCAGCAGCTTCGTAGGCCTGGTTGAGCAGTACTTC. This codes for CASSFVGLVEQYF.

This clone has more than one count but fewer than ten. This sequence joins TRBV18 and TRBJ1-1; TRBD1 might be the D (5 bases). Trimming removed 3 bases from V and 4 bases from J, with 9 bases in between. Germline assignment: CDR1 KGHSH and CDR2 LQKENI. The CDR3 is made up of 13 amino acids. CDR3 residues: CASSPGPGTEAFF. The CDR3 DNA reads TGTGCCAGCTCACCGGGACCGGGCACTGAAGCTTTCTTT.

This sequence joins TRBV23-1 and TRBJ1-1; a weak D match, TRBD1 (6 bases). TRBV23-1 falls under the ORF class, with uncertain function. The V and J ends lost 4 bases and 3 bases respectively, with 12 bases between them. The CDR3 consists of 14 residues. In DNA form, the CDR3 reads TGCGCCAGCAGTCGCCACAGGGAGCACACTGAAGCTTTCTTT. Translated: CASSRHREHTEAFF.

This clone was detected only a few times. The chain employs TRBV15 and TRBJ1-5, with D perhaps TRBD1 (6 bases). Germline CDR1 and CDR2: LNHNV and YYDKDF (reference sequence). V was pared by 1 base and J by 4 bases, with 11 bases between. The CDR3 spans 15 residues. The CDR3 sequence is CATSRARDINQPQHF. In nucleotides, the CDR3 is TGTGCCACCAGCAGAGCTCGGGACATTAATCAGCCCCAGCATTTT. Variable domain in full (rest from reference TRBV15 and TRBJ1-5): DAMVIQNPRYQVTQFGKPVTLSCSQTLNHNVMYWYQQKSSQAPKLLFHYYDKDFNNEADTPDNFQSRRPNTSFCFLDIRSPGLGDTAMYLCATSRARDINQPQHFGDGTRLSIL.

In this sample, this clone turned up once. The V gene is TRBV5-1, the J gene TRBJ1-2; D is ambiguous. V gave up 5 bases and J gave up 2 bases, with 10 bases separating them. Germline V gene data show CDR1 as SGHRS and CDR2 as YFSETQ. This CDR3 has 13 amino acids. This CDR3 is CASSIGENYGYTF. The CDR3, as DNA: TGCGCCAGCAGTATTGGTGAAAACTATGGCTACACCTTC.

V usage is TRBV11-2 and J usage is TRBJ2-6, with 8 bases identical to TRBD2. The CDR3 has 16 amino acids. Germline V gene lookup returns CDR1 SGHAT and CDR2 FQNNGV. The junction had 5 bases not matched to a gene; V was cut back by 5 bases and J by 2 bases. Here the CDR3 reads CASSATGGTGANVLTF. In DNA form, the CDR3 reads TGTGCCAGCAGCGCCACGGGGGGGACTGGGGCCAACGTCCTGACTTTC. Full variable domain (missing parts from reference TRBV11-2 and TRBJ2-6): EAGVAQSPRYKIIEKRQSVAFWCNPISGHATLYWYQQILGQGPKLLIQFQNNGVVDDSQLPKDRFSAERLKGVDSTLKIQPAKLEDSAVYLCASSATGGTGANVLTFGAGSRLTVL.

The chain combines TRBV27 with TRBJ1-5; no clear D gene. CDR1 and CDR2 (germline): MNHEY, SMNVEV (reference sequence). Trimming stripped 2 bases from V and 6 bases from J, with 8 bases between. This CDR3 contains 13 residues. The DNA for the CDR3 is TGTGCCAGCAGTTTAGTAAGAGGTCAGCCCCAGCATTTT. This translates into CASSLVRGQPQHF.

The chain combines TRBV19 with TRBJ1-1, with unresolved D. Trimming removed 4 bases from V and 2 bases from J, with 14 bases in between. CDR1 is LNHDA, CDR2 SQIVND, per germline (reference sequence). The CDR3 loop spans 15 amino acids. CDR3 amino acids: CASSKTPALNTEAFF. The CDR3 DNA reads as TGTGCCAGTAGTAAAACCCCTGCCTTAAACACTGAAGCTTTCTTT.

The chain uses TRBV28 and TRBJ2-5; tentatively, D is TRBD2 (5 bases). The CDR3 consists of 15 residues. V was cut by 5 bases and J by 6 bases, with 19 bases left in between. The germline V gene encodes CDR1 MDHEN and CDR2 SYDVKM. Here the CDR3 DNA reads TGTGCCAGCAGTCCCCCCTTGCCTAGCACCCAGACCCAGTACTTC. Its translation is CASSPPLPSTQTQYF. The whole variable domain, filled in from reference TRBV28 and TRBJ2-5, reads DVKVTQSSRYLVKRTGEKVFLECVQDMDHENMFWYRQDPGLGLRLIYFSYDVKMKEKGDIPEGYSVSREKKERFSLILESASTNQTSMYLCASSPPLPSTQTQYFGPGTRLLVL.

The CDR3 nucleotides read TGTGCCACCAGCGCGGACAGGGGCTACGAGCAGTACTTC. It specifies CATSADRGYEQYF. This chain links TRBV15 with TRBJ2-7; TRBD1 agrees at 9 bases. The CDR3 is 13 residues long. Trimming at V came to 5 bases and at J to 3 bases, leaving 2 bases not matched to a gene. The germline gives CDR1 LNHNV, CDR2 YYDKDF (reference sequence).

The V call is TRBV7-2, the J call TRBJ2-1; D call uncertain. CDR1 is SGHTA, CDR2 FQGNSA, per germline. This CDR3 region has 14 residues. The V end was cut by 3 bases, the J end by 2 bases, with 8 bases between. The CDR3 DNA reads as TGTGCCAGCAGCTTTGACGGAACCTACAATGAGCAGTTCTTC. This codes for CASSFDGTYNEQFF.

The chain is built from TRBV19 and TRBJ2-5; 10 bases fit TRBD2. CDR3 length: 16 amino acids. Germline V lookup: CDR1 LNHDA, CDR2 SQIVND (reference sequence). V lost 2 bases, J lost 4 bases, and 7 bases stayed unmatched. CDR3 DNA: TGTGCCAGTAGTATAACCTCAGCGGGAGGGCGAGAGACCCAGTACTTC. Protein: CASSITSAGGRETQYF.

In its sample, this clone was seen a few times. V gene TRBV16 combines with J gene TRBJ1-2; D is uncertain. Per germline, CDR1 KGHSY and CDR2 FQNENV. CDR3 size: 14 residues. V was pared by 0 bases and J by 3 bases, with 8 bases between. The CDR3 DNA is TGTGCCAGCAGCCAATCGCGGACGGACTATGGCTACACCTTC. This translates into CASSQSRTDYGYTF.

The chain employs TRBV7-9 and TRBJ2-3, with 11 bases matching TRBD2. V lost 7 bases, J lost 2 bases, and 5 bases stayed unmatched. The CDR3 runs to 15 residues. Germline CDR1 SEHNR, CDR2 FQNEAQ (reference sequence). This CDR3 reads CASTIAGGYTDTQYF. DNA of the CDR3: TGTGCCAGCACCATAGCGGGAGGGTACACAGATACGCAGTATTTT.

The chain employs TRBV27 and TRBJ1-1; 8 bases are shared with TRBD1. This CDR3 region has 14 residues. The ends lost 5 bases at V and 10 bases at J; junction bases unmatched: 12. CDR1 and CDR2 from the germline V gene are MNHEY and SMNVEV (reference sequence). The CDR3 loop is CASSPTTGAQVAFF. In nucleotides, the CDR3 is TGTGCCAGCAGTCCAACGACAGGGGCGCAGGTAGCTTTCTTT.

The V call is TRBV5-8, the J call TRBJ2-7; 8 positions match TRBD1. The CDR3 runs 18 residues. V trimming: 0 bases; J trimming: 0 bases; junction bases outside the gene matches: 11. Germline-derived CDR1 and CDR2 are SGHTS and YDEGEE. CDR3 coding DNA: TGTGCCAGCAGCTTGGCCCGAACAGGGGGAGGTAGCTCCTACGAGCAGTACTTC. It encodes CASSLARTGGGSSYEQYF.

This sequence joins TRBV6-1 and TRBJ1-5; no clear D gene. Germline-derived CDR1 and CDR2 are MNHNS and SASEGT. Trimming removed 4 bases at V and 5 bases at J, with 9 bases between. This CDR3 is 13 amino acids long. This chain's CDR3 is CASSVLPDQPQHF. In DNA, the CDR3 is TGTGCCAGCAGTGTCCTCCCTGATCAGCCCCAGCATTTT.

This clone appeared a single time. The V gene is TRBV10-2, the J gene TRBJ2-1; perhaps TRBD2 as D (5 bases). Trimming cost V 6 bases and J 4 bases, with 16 bases left between them. The CDR3 length is 15 residues. The germline V gene encodes CDR1 WSHSY and CDR2 SAAADI. The DNA of the CDR3 is TGCGCCAGCAGCACCCTAGCTGGAAGTTACAATGAGCAGTTCTTC. This translates into CASSTLAGSYNEQFF.